A single sample is the source of the 6 T cell receptor beta chains below, sequenced in a study of T-cell reconstitution after alpha-beta-depleted transplantation in children. Library preparation (for TCRbeta) was performed with unique molecular identifiers. TCRdb used MiXCR to reprocess the PCR reads, holding one entry per CDR3 protein. This table holds around 300,000 distinct CDR3 sequences, 10% found once. Material: PBMCs, obtained before TCRalphabeta/CD19-depleted stem cell transplant. These receptors all stem from a boy under two years old with acute myeloid leukemia, due to receive a stem cell transplant.

This clonotype was recorded many times. The chain recombines TRBV10-3 with TRBJ2-2; maybe TRBD2 (6 bases). The CDR3 spans 14 residues. V dropped 4 bases and J dropped 0 bases, with 6 bases sitting between them. Germline values: CDR1 ENHRY, CDR2 SYGVKD. CDR3 sequence (DNA): TGTGCCATCAGTGCTAGCGCGAACACCGGGGAGCTGTTTTTT. It specifies CAISASANTGELFF.

The chain is built from TRBV7-2 and TRBJ2-3; 9 bases align to TRBD1. The CDR3 runs to 17 residues. With V trimmed by 1 base and J by 2 bases, 7 bases remained unmatched. The germline V gene encodes CDR1 SGHTA and CDR2 FQGNSA. DNA of the CDR3: TGTGCCAGCAGCTTAGGACCGGGACAGGGACTCACAGATACGCAGTATTTT. It encodes CASSLGPGQGLTDTQYF.

This clonotype was seen many times. This chain connects TRBV7-2 to TRBJ2-1, with 12 bases that match TRBD2. Germline assignment: CDR1 SGHTA and CDR2 FQGNSA. Germline trimming cut 1 base from V and 6 bases from J; bases unmatched to any gene: 4. The CDR3 runs 16 residues. The CDR3 DNA sequence: TGTGCCAGCAGCTTAGGTAGGACTAGCGGGACCAATGAGCAGTTCTTC. As protein: CASSLGRTSGTNEQFF. Using reference TRBV7-2 and TRBJ2-1 for the parts outside the CDR3, the full variable domain is GAGVSQSPSNKVTEKGKDVELRCDPISGHTALYWYRQSLGQGLEFLIYFQGNSAPDKSGLPSDRFSAERTGGSVSTLTIQRTQQEDSAVYLCASSLGRTSGTNEQFFGPGTRLTVL.

The chain couples TRBV7-2 to TRBJ1-6; no clear D gene. The CDR3 covers 15 residues. Germline V CDR1 and CDR2: SGHTA, FQGNSA. V lost 4 bases, J lost 9 bases, and 16 bases lay in between. The CDR3, as DNA: TGTGCCAGCAGCTACTACCGAGAGGTCGGTTCACCCCTCCACTTT. Protein sequence: CASSYYREVGSPLHF.

This clonotype has at least ten counts. The V and J genes are TRBV5-1 and TRBJ1-1; TRBD1 might be the D (6 bases). The CDR3 loop spans 15 amino acids. V was trimmed by 2 bases and J by 1 base, leaving 12 bases between them. Germline V gene data show CDR1 as SGHRS and CDR2 as YFSETQ. CDR3 in amino acids: CASSFWGQRNTEAFF. DNA for the CDR3: TGCGCCAGCAGCTTCTGGGGGCAGAGGAACACTGAAGCTTTCTTT.

This clonotype was detected only a few times. The rearrangement joins TRBV5-1 to TRBJ2-1; 7 bases are a match to TRBD2. The V gene end was trimmed by 2 bases and the J gene end by 3 bases; junction bases not matched to a gene: 5. The CDR3 has 15 amino acids. Germline CDR1 and CDR2: SGHRS and YFSETQ. The CDR3 DNA reads TGCGCCAGCAGCTTCGGCGAGCGGGACTACAATGAGCAGTTCTTC. It translates to CASSFGERDYNEQFF.